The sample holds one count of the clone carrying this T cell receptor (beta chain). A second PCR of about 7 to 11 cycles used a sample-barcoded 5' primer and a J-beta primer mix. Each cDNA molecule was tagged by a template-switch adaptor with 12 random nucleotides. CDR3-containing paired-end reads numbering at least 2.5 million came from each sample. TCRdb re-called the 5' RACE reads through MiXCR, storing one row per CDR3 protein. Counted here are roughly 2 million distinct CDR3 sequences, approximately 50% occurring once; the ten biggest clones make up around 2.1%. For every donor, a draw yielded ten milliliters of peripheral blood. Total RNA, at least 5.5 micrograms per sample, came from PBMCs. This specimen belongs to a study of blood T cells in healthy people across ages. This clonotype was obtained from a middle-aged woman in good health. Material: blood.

For the CDR3, the DNA is TGTGCCAGCAGCTTAAACCTCGCTAACTATGGCTACACCTTC. Protein: CASSLNLANYGYTF. The gene calls are TRBV7-2 and TRBJ1-2; D ambiguous. The germline gives CDR1 SGHTA, CDR2 FQGNSA. The CDR3 runs 14 residues. V was trimmed by 2 bases and J by 0 bases, leaving 7 bases between them.